This TCR beta chain was profiled in a study of sequential checkpoint blockade in melanoma. Study context: Randomization was 1:1 between first-line nivolumab→ipilimumab and ipilimumab→nivolumab.

The treatment here: randomized to nivolumab then ipilimumab (arm A) or the reverse (arm B). Patients had received no earlier DNA-damaging chemotherapy. PBMC sorting kept live CD3+CD8+ cells without CD19 or CD56. Sequencing used immunoSEQ multiplex PCR; TCRdb keeps in-frame clones, though not all of them. The repertoire has around 3,700 clones, approximately 54% of them found once; the top ten carry more than 20%. This CDR3 has 19 residues. After removal of 0 bases from V and 0 bases from J, the junction contained 9 bases not matched to a gene. Looked up from germline, CDR1 is LGHNA and CDR2 is YSLEER.

The sequence was obtained from a human patient with melanoma. Some clones in this sample may be carry-over from other donors' samples. The sample consisted of CD8+ T cells sorted from blood (inferred from file names), taken from a patient given nivolumab and ipilimumab in sequence. V is TRBV4-3 and J is TRBJ2-7; 12 bases are shared with TRBD2. CDR3 coding DNA: TGCGCCAGCAGCCAAGACCTCTTCCAGACTAGCGGGAGCTCCTACGAGCAGTACTTC. Residues: CASSQDLFQTSGSSYEQYF.